One T cell receptor beta chain is described in this entry. Antigen specificity is unknown. Regarding time point: week 23, last vaccination. In every dose of vaccine, 300 ug of mutant IDH1 20-mer peptide was given alongside topical imiquimod. The donors' diagnosis was new WHO grade 3 or 4 astrocytoma that was IDH1-mutant and ATRX-lost. This entry comes from a study of a mutant IDH1 vaccine in newly diagnosed glioma. Study-level background: Patients were started on vaccination 4-6 weeks after radiotherapy alone, or with temozolomide cycles. There were approximately 60% males and around 38% females among treated patients, whose mean age was about 44 years.

From germline, CDR1 is MNHNS and CDR2 SASEGT. V dropped 0 bases and J dropped 7; count of bases not matched to a gene: 8. The CDR3 sequence is 15 residues long. The repertoire was sequenced with immunoSEQ multiplex PCR; TCRdb's copy has only in-frame clones and lacks some. Of tens of thousands of clones in the sample, around four fifths were seen once. This clonotype originated in a man aged 50-60 years with glioma. The V and J genes are TRBV6-1 and TRBJ1-2; 7 positions match TRBD1. The sample here was PBMCs, taken from a glioma patient whose treatment included an IDH1 peptide vaccine. The CDR3 nucleotides read TGTGCCAGCAGTGAAGCCCAGACAGGGTGGAGTGGCTACACCTTC. This codes for CASSEAQTGWSGYTF.